Listed here are 24 T cell receptor beta chains from one sample, sequenced in a study of metastatic and nonmetastatic thyroid tumors. TCRdb reanalyzed the PCR reads with MiXCR. The table has 20,000 to 25,000 clones, approximately 22% seen once. Thyroid surgery was preceded by no treatment in any patient. The specimen sequenced was adjacent normal tissue. These receptors were taken from a female donor with papillary thyroid cancer or a benign thyroid nodule (not recorded which). Some clones in this sample may be carry-over from other donors' samples.

Ten or more counts support this clone. The J gene is TRBJ2-1, the V gene TRBV11-3; TRBD2 matches at 8 bases. The J segment lost 3 bases and the V segment lost 5 bases, leaving 6 bases of the junction unmatched. Germline V gene data show CDR1 as SGHNT and CDR2 as YENEEA. The CDR3 extends over 15 amino acids. The CDR3 loop is CASSQLAGLYNEQFF. In DNA, the CDR3 is TGTGCCAGCAGCCAGTTAGCGGGACTCTACAATGAGCAGTTCTTC.

The V call is TRBV24-1, the J call TRBJ1-2, with D perhaps TRBD1 (6 bases). The CDR3 runs to 16 residues. V gave up 5 bases and J gave up 4 bases, with 19 bases separating them. Germline V gene sequence: CDR1 KGHDR, CDR2 SFDVKD. CDR3 DNA sequence: TGTGCCACCAGTGGCGTGAGGGGGGGGCCAGGCTATGGCTACACCTTC. It codes for CATSGVRGGPGYGYTF.

In this sample, this clone turned up many times. This chain uses TRBV2 with TRBJ1-2; D possibly corresponds to TRBD1 (6 bases). This CDR3 comprises 16 residues. The V gene lost 6 bases and the J gene lost 0 bases, with 17 bases spanning the gap. In germline, CDR1 is SNHLY, CDR2 FYNNEI. The CDR3 DNA reads TGTGCCAGCAGCGACAGGAGGGGCCAAACTAACTATGGCTACACCTTC. The encoded protein is CASSDRRGQTNYGYTF.

This clone was found many times. The rearrangement links TRBV30 to TRBJ1-2; no clear D gene. The germline V and J ends were trimmed by 7 bases and 10 bases, with 13 bases remaining between them. This CDR3 spans 10 amino acids. CDR1 is GTSNPN, CDR2 SVGIG, per germline (reference sequence). The CDR3 here is CAFPFPVYTF. The CDR3 DNA reads TGTGCCTTCCCGTTCCCGGTCTACACCTTC.

This chain uses TRBV12-3 or TRBV12-4 with TRBJ1-1; no clear D. The germline V and J ends were trimmed by 3 bases and 1 base, with 6 bases remaining between them. The CDR3 sequence is 13 residues long. CDR3 in DNA: TGTGCCAGCAGTTTTTCCCCGAACACTGAAGCTTTCTTT. This translates into CASSFSPNTEAFF.

Only a few counts were recorded for this clone. This chain joins TRBV6-2 or TRBV6-3 and TRBJ2-7, with D hard to call. From germline, CDR1 is MNHEY and CDR2 SVGEGT. V shed 7 bases and J shed 0 bases, with 13 bases lying between them. The CDR3 covers 14 residues. This CDR3 reads CASKQTRSSYEQYF. The CDR3 coding sequence is TGTGCCAGCAAACAGACGAGAAGCTCCTACGAGCAGTACTTC.

This clone was found a few times. A read error may produce the germline difference seen at one junction end. The genes are TRBV6-6 and TRBJ2-2; 8 positions match TRBD1. Germline-derived CDR1 and CDR2 are MNHNY and SVGAGI (reference sequence). The CDR3 contains 19 residues. The CDR3 DNA reads TGTGCCAGCATTTACTCTCTTAGTCGGACAGGGAGGTTGGCCGGGGAGCTGTTTTTT. Translated, it gives CASIYSLSRTGRLAGELFF.

This clone was counted ten times or more. The chain recombines TRBV15 with TRBJ1-6; D remains unclear. Germline CDR1 and CDR2: LNHNV and YYDKDF (reference sequence). The CDR3 runs 19 residues. Trimming stripped 2 bases from V and 0 bases from J, with 17 bases between. CDR3 protein: CATSRLPQAPSSYNSPLHF. DNA of the CDR3: TGTGCCACCAGCAGACTCCCGCAGGCTCCGAGCTCCTATAATTCACCCCTCCACTTT.

This clone appeared many times. The chain couples TRBV18 to TRBJ2-1; no reliable D call. Per germline, CDR1 KGHSH and CDR2 LQKENI. The CDR3 covers 13 residues. Trimming removed 2 bases from V and 4 bases from J, with 6 bases in between. The CDR3 sequence: CASSPMWYNEQFF. In nucleotides, the CDR3 is TGTGCCAGCTCACCAATGTGGTACAATGAGCAGTTCTTC.

This clone was counted at least ten times. The chain has TRBV20-1 and TRBJ2-4; TRBD2 aligns across 7 bases. CDR1 and CDR2 from the germline V gene are DFQATT and SNEGSKA (reference sequence). CDR3 size: 15 residues. The trim removed 0 bases at V and 8 bases at J, leaving 10 bases unmatched. The chain's CDR3 is CSARDMAGASDIQYF. The CDR3, as DNA: TGCAGTGCTAGAGATATGGCGGGAGCGAGTGACATTCAGTACTTC.

This clone was detected many times. This sequence joins TRBV20-1 and TRBJ1-3; D remains ambiguous. The CDR3 is 12 amino acids. Trimming removed 1 base at V and 4 bases at J, with 5 bases between. Germline V gives CDR1 DFQATT, CDR2 SNEGSKA (reference sequence). The CDR3 sequence is CSARVPGNTIYF. DNA for the CDR3: TGCAGTGCTAGAGTCCCCGGAAACACCATATATTTT.

This clone appeared a few times. A much bigger clone sits one base away, suggesting this may be a read error. The chain carries TRBV6-2 or TRBV6-3 and TRBJ2-7, with a tentative D call TRBD2 (5 bases). The V gene's germline CDR1 is MNHEY and CDR2 SVGEGT. The CDR3 has 16 residues. For the CDR3, the DNA is TGTGCCAGCAGTTACTCGATGGTCTCGGGTGACTACGAGCTGTACTTC. Translation gives CASSYSMVSGDYELYF.

This clone came up many times. This chain uses TRBV7-9 with TRBJ2-5; D possibly corresponds to TRBD2 (6 bases). From germline, CDR1 is SEHNR and CDR2 FQNEAQ (reference sequence). The CDR3 loop spans 14 amino acids. Trimming pared 2 bases from V and 6 bases from J, leaving 13 bases between. The CDR3 nucleotides are TGTGCCAGCAGCTTACAGGCGGCGGGAAAGACCCAGTACTTC. This encodes CASSLQAAGKTQYF.

The chain combines TRBV12-3 or TRBV12-4 with TRBJ2-1; D remains unclear. V lost 6 bases and J 10 bases, leaving 10 bases between the germline ends. The CDR3 sequence is 11 residues long. CDR3 nucleotides: TGTGCCAGCAGGCGCTTGGGAGAGCAGTTCTTC. This gives the protein CASRRLGEQFF.

This clone was detected many times. The rearrangement joins TRBV20-1 to TRBJ2-7; D uncertain. The germline V and J ends were trimmed by 5 bases and 3 bases, with 14 bases remaining between them. CDR1 is DFQATT, CDR2 SNEGSKA, per germline (reference sequence). The CDR3 is 13 residues long. In DNA, the CDR3 is TGCAGTGCTGACCCCCCTGATGGCTACGAGCAGTACTTC. It is translated as CSADPPDGYEQYF.

This rearrangement joins TRBV5-6 to TRBJ2-2; 8 nucleotides agree with TRBD1. The CDR3 runs to 15 residues. CDR1 SGHDT and CDR2 YYEEEE come from the germline V gene. J gave up 1 base and V 3 bases, and 2 bases lay outside the gene matches. CDR3 in DNA: TGTGCCAGCAGCTCTGACAGGGGGAACACCGGGGAGCTGTTTTTT. This codes for CASSSDRGNTGELFF.

Worth noting for this clone: The junction differs from germline at one of its ends, possibly a read error. The V gene is TRBV11-3, the J gene TRBJ1-2; D not resolved. CDR3 length: 14 amino acids. Per germline, CDR1 SGHNT and CDR2 YENEEA. CDR3 amino acids: CASSLGGRIYGYTF. CDR3 bases: TGTGCCAGCAGCCTGGGCGGCAGGATCTATGGCTATACCTTC.

The chain has TRBV6-1 and TRBJ2-7; D tentatively reads TRBD1 or TRBD2 (5 bases each). V was trimmed by 1 base and J by 2 bases, leaving 18 bases between them. CDR3 length equals 17 residues. CDR1 MNHNS and CDR2 SASEGT come from the germline V gene. The DNA of the CDR3 is TGTGCCAGCAGTGAAGATGGGGGTTTAGGACTTCCCTACGAGCAGTACTTC. Protein sequence: CASSEDGGLGLPYEQYF.

By proportion, this clone is medium-sized. The V and J genes are TRBV6-1 and TRBJ1-2; TRBD1 matches 8 bases. V was pared by 5 bases and J by 6 bases, with 2 bases of the junction left unmatched. CDR3 length: 12 amino acids. CDR1 MNHNS and CDR2 SASEGT come from the germline V gene. CDR3 region: CASSSTGDGYTF. The CDR3 DNA follows: TGTGCCAGCAGTTCGACAGGGGATGGCTACACCTTC.

This clone has ten or more counts. This chain joins TRBV5-4 and TRBJ2-3; no definite D call. There are 14 residues in the CDR3. V was pared by 0 bases and J by 6 bases, with 11 bases between. Germline V gene data show CDR1 as SGHNT and CDR2 as YYREEE (reference sequence). The CDR3 spells CASSLAPSRDTQYF. The CDR3 region has the DNA TGTGCCAGCAGCTTGGCCCCCTCGCGGGATACGCAGTATTTT.

This clone was detected only a few times. The J gene is TRBJ2-5, the V gene TRBV12-3 or TRBV12-4, with TRBD1 matching over 9 bases. The length of the CDR3 is 14 residues. V lost 6 bases and J lost 4; bases outside the gene matches: 6. CDR3 bases: TGTGCCAGCAGAGAAGGGACAGGGAGAGAGACCCAGTACTTC. Protein sequence: CASREGTGRETQYF.

This clone was seen a few times. The chain uses TRBV6-1 and TRBJ1-5; 10 nucleotides agree with TRBD1. The last part of the DNA fits TRBJ2-3 better; the J call may be wrong. CDR1 MNHNS and CDR2 SASEGT come from the germline V gene. The CDR3 runs 16 residues. In nucleotides, the CDR3 is TGTGCCAGCAGTGAAATCGGGACAGGGGACAATCAGCCCCAGTATTTT. Translated, it gives CASSEIGTGDNQPQYF.

This clone was observed at least ten times. The chain has TRBV28 and TRBJ2-5; no clear D. CDR3 length: 10 amino acids. Germline CDR1 MDHEN, CDR2 SYDVKM. Deletions cut 6 bases from V and 4 bases from J, with 3 bases between. In DNA, the CDR3 is TGTGCCAGCAGAGCAGAGACCCAGTACTTC. It encodes CASRAETQYF.

Turning to this clone: Because it lacks the conserved phenylalanine or tryptophan at the end, this CDR3 is likely a read error. This chain links TRBV10-3 with TRBJ1-2, with a tentative D call TRBD1 (5 bases). The CDR3 is 12 amino acids. Germline CDR1 reads ENHRY; CDR2 reads SYGVKD. The CDR3 region is CAFSLGGYGYTI. In nucleotides, the CDR3 is TGTGCCTTCAGTCTGGGGGGCTATGGCTACACCATC.